This entry lists 26 T cell receptor beta chains sequenced from one sample in a study of T cell repertoires in cytomegalovirus infection. TCRdb recomputed calls from the reads with MiXCR, one row per CDR3 protein. This repertoire shows 250,000 or so distinct CDR3 sequences, more than 15% found once; its top ten account for less than 50%. The sequenced sample consisted of CD8+ T cells from PBMCs. These receptors all come from a human donor in good health (CMV status not recorded). Some clones in this sample may be carry-over from other donors' samples.

This clonotype was recorded at least ten times. V and J are TRBV10-3 and TRBJ2-7; D is ambiguous. Germline assignment: CDR1 ENHRY and CDR2 SYGVKD. The CDR3 is made up of 13 amino acids. V was cut by 3 bases and J by 3 bases, with 9 bases left in between. This CDR3 reads CAISELGYYEQYF. The DNA for the CDR3 is TGTGCCATCAGTGAACTGGGCTACTACGAGCAGTACTTC.

This clonotype occurred many times. The rearrangement uses TRBV7-2 and TRBJ1-6, with TRBD1 as a possible D gene (6 bases). CDR3 length equals 15 residues. Trimming took off 2 bases at V and 5 bases at J, with 10 bases between the two ends. The germline CDR1 and CDR2 sequences are SGHTA and FQGNSA. The CDR3: CASSLQGPDNSPLHF. The CDR3 DNA follows: TGTGCCAGCAGCTTACAGGGGCCCGATAATTCACCCCTCCACTTT.

This chain uses TRBV27 with TRBJ2-1; TRBD1 might be the D (5 bases). Germline V lookup: CDR1 MNHEY, CDR2 SMNVEV (reference sequence). The CDR3 spans 13 residues. V was shortened by 8 bases and J by 7 bases, with 15 bases between the two germline ends. CDR3 loop: CASQGVDRNEQFF. The CDR3 bases are TGTGCCAGCCAAGGGGTCGATCGAAATGAGCAGTTCTTC.

This clonotype was detected ten times or more. The CDR3 reads CASSFGEEQYF. The CDR3 region has the DNA TGTGCCAGCAGCTTCGGGGAAGAGCAGTACTTC. The chain has TRBV7-2 and TRBJ2-7; D may be TRBD2 (5 bases). Looked up from germline, CDR1 is SGHTA and CDR2 is FQGNSA. CDR3 size: 11 residues. V lost 3 bases and J lost 7, with 7 bases in between.

The chain is built from TRBV5-1 and TRBJ2-1; the match to TRBD2 covers 9 bases. CDR1 and CDR2 from the germline V gene are SGHRS and YFSETQ. Trimming at V came to 4 bases and at J to 8 bases, leaving 19 bases not matched to a gene. CDR3 length equals 18 residues. CDR3 sequence (DNA): TGCGCCAGCAGCCCCAGTCGGTCCTATCTAGCGGGGCATGATGAGCAGTTCTTC. It specifies CASSPSRSYLAGHDEQFF.

This clonotype appeared a few times. V usage is TRBV27 and J usage is TRBJ2-1; D call uncertain. Trimming took off 5 bases at V and 0 bases at J, with 8 bases between the two ends. Germline CDR1 and CDR2: MNHEY and SMNVEV (reference sequence). The CDR3 spans 14 residues. CDR3 region: CASSPGVSYNEQFF. DNA of the CDR3: TGTGCCAGCAGTCCTGGGGTCTCCTACAATGAGCAGTTCTTC.

This clonotype was detected many times. The rearrangement joins TRBV7-3 to TRBJ2-7, with a possible D match to TRBD2 (5 bases). The CDR3 is 17 residues long. CDR1 SGHTA and CDR2 FQGTGA come from the germline V gene. V was clipped by 2 bases and J by 2 bases, with 19 bases between them. The chain's CDR3 is CASSLSQRTLFTYEQYF. In DNA, the CDR3 is TGTGCCAGCAGCTTATCCCAACGGACTCTTTTTACCTACGAGCAGTACTTC.

There are a few counts of this clonotype. The rearrangement links TRBV6-6 to TRBJ1-4; TRBD1 might be the D (5 bases). V was trimmed by 6 bases and J by 7 bases, leaving 15 bases between them. CDR3 length: 14 amino acids. The V gene's germline CDR1 is MNHNY and CDR2 SVGAGI (reference sequence). CDR3 protein: CASSNRDVGEKLFF. The CDR3 region has the DNA TGTGCCAGCAGCAACCGGGACGTAGGTGAAAAACTGTTTTTT.

The rearrangement uses TRBV28 and TRBJ2-6; possible D gene TRBD1, 5 bases. CDR1 is MDHEN, CDR2 SYDVKM, per germline. CDR3 length equals 16 residues. The V and J ends lost 10 bases and 0 bases respectively, with 16 bases between them. CDR3 loop: CATGFWGASGANVLTF. The CDR3 bases are TGTGCCACCGGGTTTTGGGGCGCCTCTGGGGCCAACGTCCTGACTTTC.

This clonotype was seen only a few times. The chain combines TRBV7-9 with TRBJ2-3, with 15 nucleotides matching TRBD2. This CDR3 has 17 amino acids. Looked up from germline, CDR1 is SEHNR and CDR2 is FQNEAQ (reference sequence). The V and J ends lost 5 bases and 2 bases, in that order; junction bases with no gene match: 5. The CDR3 loop reads CASSLGTSGGHTDTQYF. The CDR3 region has the DNA TGTGCCAGCAGCCTCGGGACTAGCGGGGGGCACACAGATACGCAGTATTTT.

This clonotype turned up a few times. V and J are TRBV2 and TRBJ2-2; maybe TRBD1 (6 bases). V was trimmed by 8 bases and J by 7 bases, leaving 23 bases between them. Germline assignment: CDR1 SNHLY and CDR2 FYNNEI. This CDR3 contains 16 residues. The CDR3 DNA sequence: TGTGCCAGCCGGGGACATGCAGAGGTCTTGAGCGGGGAGCTGTTTTTT. It encodes CASRGHAEVLSGELFF.

This clonotype was observed many times. This chain uses TRBV4-1 with TRBJ2-7, with D possibly TRBD1 on 6 matching bases. The V end was cut by 1 base, the J end by 2 bases, with 9 bases between. Germline V CDR1 and CDR2: MGHRA, YSYEKL. The CDR3 extends over 14 amino acids. The CDR3 region has the DNA TGCGCCAGCAGCCAAGGGGACATTACCTACGAGCAGTACTTC. It specifies CASSQGDITYEQYF.

This clonotype was detected ten times or more. The CDR3 DNA reads as TGTGCCAGCAGCCTTGTCGTCGGCGACCCTCGCAATCAGCCCCAGCATTTT. Protein sequence: CASSLVVGDPRNQPQHF. The chain combines TRBV7-8 with TRBJ1-5; unclear D gene. This CDR3 has 17 residues. Trimming cost V 5 bases and J 2 bases, with 19 bases left between them. CDR1 is SGHVS, CDR2 FQNEAQ, per germline. Filled out from reference TRBV7-8 and TRBJ1-5, the complete variable domain reads GAGVSQSPRYKVAKRGQDVALRCDPISGHVSLFWYQQALGQGPEFLTYFQNEAQLDKSGLPSDRFFAERPEGSVSTLKIQRTQQEDSAVYLCASSLVVGDPRNQPQHFGDGTRLSIL.

The table lists this clonotype with many counts. In DNA form, the CDR3 reads TGTGCCAGCAGTTCGCCCCCGGGACAGGGTGCAAATGAGCAGTTCTTC. Protein product: CASSSPPGQGANEQFF. The chain uses TRBV7-2 and TRBJ2-1, with 9 bases fitting TRBD1. The CDR3 extends over 16 amino acids. With 6 bases clipped from V and 7 bases from J, the junction kept 13 bases outside the gene matches. The germline CDR1 and CDR2 sequences are SGHTA and FQGNSA. Looking up the rest from reference TRBV7-2 and TRBJ2-1 gives the full variable domain: GAGVSQSPSNKVTEKGKDVELRCDPISGHTALYWYRQSLGQGLEFLIYFQGNSAPDKSGLPSDRFSAERTGGSVSTLTIQRTQQEDSAVYLCASSSPPGQGANEQFFGPGTRLTVL.

The rearrangement joins TRBV20-1 to TRBJ2-7; D is undetermined. The CDR3 length is 11 residues. V dropped 5 bases and J dropped 3 bases, with 8 bases sitting between them. Germline V gives CDR1 DFQATT, CDR2 SNEGSKA (reference sequence). The CDR3 bases are TGCAGTGCTTCTACCGACTACGAGCAGTACTTC. It specifies CSASTDYEQYF.

V and J are TRBV7-3 and TRBJ2-6; 7 bases match TRBD1. The germline V gene has CDR1 SGHTA and CDR2 FQGTGA. The CDR3 extends over 16 amino acids. The V and J ends lost 4 bases and 0 bases, in that order; junction bases with no gene match: 3. Written as DNA, the CDR3 is TGTGCCAGCAGCTCTAGGGACAGCTCTGGGGCCAACGTCCTGACTTTC. It specifies CASSSRDSSGANVLTF.

The chain is built from TRBV7-9 and TRBJ2-5; D may match TRBD1 or TRBD2 (5 bases each). Looked up from germline, CDR1 is SEHNR and CDR2 is FQNEAQ (reference sequence). The CDR3 contains 15 residues. Trimming shortened V by 6 bases and J by 3 bases, and 17 bases separated the two germline ends. CDR3 sequence (DNA): TGTGCCAGCAGGGGCCTCCGGGGCGGTGAAGAGACCCAGTACTTC. Encoded protein: CASRGLRGGEETQYF.

J is TRBJ2-3 and V is TRBV4-1, with unresolved D. Germline CDR1 and CDR2: MGHRA and YSYEKL. The germline V and J ends were trimmed by 0 bases and 6 bases, with 4 bases remaining between them. The CDR3 is 12 residues long. This CDR3 is CASSQDGDTQYF. DNA of the CDR3: TGCGCCAGCAGCCAAGATGGGGATACGCAGTATTTT.

The rearrangement uses TRBV28 and TRBJ2-1; D is unclear. Trimming took off 3 bases at V and 4 bases at J, with 13 bases between the two ends. The CDR3 runs to 15 residues. Germline values: CDR1 MDHEN, CDR2 SYDVKM. The CDR3 DNA reads TGTGCCAGCAGTTTTTTGATGGGGATTTACAATGAGCAGTTCTTC. Protein: CASSFLMGIYNEQFF. Filled out from reference TRBV28 and TRBJ2-1, the complete variable domain reads DVKVTQSSRYLVKRTGEKVFLECVQDMDHENMFWYRQDPGLGLRLIYFSYDVKMKEKGDIPEGYSVSREKKERFSLILESASTNQTSMYLCASSFLMGIYNEQFFGPGTRLTVL.

The gene calls are TRBV20-1 and TRBJ2-7; 7 bases agree with TRBD1. The CDR3 is 15 residues long. Germline CDR1 is DFQATT and CDR2 is SNEGSKA (reference sequence). Losses at the gene ends were 4 bases for V and 4 bases for J; bases not matched to a gene: 13. The CDR3: CSAMDWDRTEYEQYF. The CDR3, as DNA: TGCAGTGCTATGGATTGGGACAGAACGGAGTACGAGCAGTACTTC.

This clonotype was counted only a few times. The rearrangement joins TRBV12-3 or TRBV12-4 to TRBJ2-7; D gene unclear. The V and J ends lost 1 base and 3 bases respectively, with 7 bases between them. The CDR3 is 13 residues long. The CDR3 DNA sequence: TGTGCCAGCAGTTTAGGGCCGAACTACGAGCAGTACTTC. Protein product: CASSLGPNYEQYF.

The table lists this clonotype with many counts. This chain connects TRBV7-9 to TRBJ2-1, with TRBD1 identical over 8 bases. CDR1 is SEHNR and CDR2 is FQNEAQ in the germline V gene (reference sequence). V lost 7 bases and J lost 6; bases outside the gene matches: 11. CDR3 length: 15 residues. The CDR3 region has the DNA TGTGCCAGCATACCAGGGACAGGTCTTTCCAATGAGCAGTTCTTC. It encodes CASIPGTGLSNEQFF. Looking up the rest from reference TRBV7-9 and TRBJ2-1 gives the full variable domain: DTGVSQNPRHKITKRGQNVTFRCDPISEHNRLYWYRQTLGQGPEFLTYFQNEAQLEKSRLLSDRFSAERPKGSFSTLEIQRTEQGDSAMYLCASIPGTGLSNEQFFGPGTRLTVL.

This clonotype was counted a few times. CDR3: CASSWSMDTGELFF. The DNA of the CDR3 is TGTGCCAGTAGTTGGAGTATGGACACCGGGGAGCTGTTTTTT. The rearrangement uses TRBV19 and TRBJ2-2; D not certain. This CDR3 region has 14 residues. V lost 5 bases, J lost 3 bases, and 10 bases lay in between. Germline V gene sequence: CDR1 LNHDA, CDR2 SQIVND (reference sequence).

The rearrangement joins TRBV20-1 to TRBJ2-3, with a possible D match to TRBD2 (5 bases). The CDR3 has 15 amino acids. Trimming stripped 3 bases from V and 3 bases from J, with 16 bases between. Germline-derived CDR1 and CDR2 are DFQATT and SNEGSKA (reference sequence). This CDR3 reads CSAREAGTWTDTQYF. CDR3 DNA sequence: TGCAGTGCTAGGGAGGCAGGTACCTGGACAGATACGCAGTATTTT.

This chain connects TRBV20-1 to TRBJ2-5, with a weak D call TRBD1 (6 bases). V was clipped by 5 bases and J by 5 bases, with 15 bases between them. Germline V gene lookup returns CDR1 DFQATT and CDR2 SNEGSKA (reference sequence). The length of the CDR3 is 13 residues. The CDR3 DNA is TGCAGTGCTTCGGAACACAGGGAGGAGACCCAGTACTTC. Protein sequence: CSASEHREETQYF.

In this sample, this clonotype turned up a few times. The V gene is TRBV20-1, the J gene TRBJ2-7; D may be TRBD1 or TRBD2 (5 bases each). This CDR3 comprises 13 residues. Per germline, CDR1 DFQATT and CDR2 SNEGSKA (reference sequence). V gave up 3 bases and J gave up 3 bases, with 12 bases separating them. CDR3 loop: CSARPWGNYEQYF. Written as DNA, the CDR3 is TGCAGTGCTAGGCCCTGGGGGAACTACGAGCAGTACTTC.